This TCR beta chain was recorded in a study of cytomegalovirus exposure and HLA in healthy donors. For this clone: Antigen: not known.

PCR was performed using 60 Vbeta and 13 Jbeta primers. Original handling: Roughly 10 million shared chains were among approximately 87 million unique TCR beta chains counted in a later analysis. Clones were sequenced by immunoSEQ multiplex PCR, and TCRdb holds only the in-frame ones, with some missing. The V and J calls and clone size are taken from that table; D and trimming were inferred from the DNA. The table records more than 120,000 clones, around 82% of them present only once. Healthy bone marrow donors made up the donors. Findings and caveats of the study: Immune exposure information available was restricted to CMV serostatus.

Germline V CDR1 and CDR2: MNHEY, SVGAGI. Trimming pared 5 bases from V and 8 bases from J, leaving 13 bases between. The CDR3 is made up of 13 amino acids. The sample was PBMCs. The sequence derives from a woman in her thirties or forties in good health and CMV-seropositive. This rearrangement joins TRBV6-5 to TRBJ2-1; no firm D call. The CDR3 region has the DNA TGTGCCAGCAGTCCGCGAGTTCTCGATGAGCAGTTCTTC. Translated, it gives CASSPRVLDEQFF.